These 7 T cell receptor beta chains were sequenced from one sample in a study of post-analysis software for immune sequencing data. Their target antigens are unknown. The study, taken as a whole, reports: Roughly five TRBV segments were more frequent in patients than controls; TRBV5-6, TRBV5-1 and TRBV20-1 belonged to this group.

Unique molecular identifiers had been added to the TCR beta cDNA libraries. TCRdb used MiXCR to reprocess the PCR reads, holding one entry per CDR3 protein. Here the sample spans about 460,000 distinct CDR3 sequences, around 40% being singletons. Source material: blood. All receptors derive from a girl aged 5-17 years with multiple sclerosis.

In its sample, this clonotype was seen a few times. This chain joins TRBV6-5 and TRBJ2-1, with D unclear. CDR1 MNHEY and CDR2 SVGAGI come from the germline V gene. There are 15 residues in the CDR3. V lost 10 bases to trimming and J lost 10 bases, with 26 bases between them. The CDR3 coding sequence is TGTGCCACCAGCCTACTTACTTCTAGTAAAGGGGAGCAGTTCTTC. It translates to CATSLLTSSKGEQFF.

A few counts support this clonotype. The V call is TRBV29-1, the J call TRBJ2-7; 11 bases fit TRBD2. The J call may be incorrect, as the DNA end agrees better with TRBJ2-5. CDR1 is SQVTM, CDR2 ANQGSEA, per germline. CDR3 size: 14 residues. CDR3 DNA sequence: TGCAGCGTTGGCACTAGCGGGAGCATTGAGACCCAGTACTTC. This codes for CSVGTSGSIETQYF.

This clonotype was observed many times. The CDR3 loop is CASSFPSSVLRGNTQYF. CDR3 sequence (DNA): TGTGCCAGCAGTTTCCCTTCTAGCGTCCTCCGTGGAAATACGCAGTATTTT. J is TRBJ2-3 and V is TRBV28; TRBD2 might be the D (6 bases). CDR3 size: 17 residues. Trimming stripped 3 bases from V and 7 bases from J, with 23 bases between. The germline V gene has CDR1 MDHEN and CDR2 SYDVKM.

The V gene is TRBV28, the J gene TRBJ1-1; D possibly corresponds to TRBD1 (6 bases). CDR1 and CDR2 (germline): MDHEN, SYDVKM. Between the trimmed V and J ends, which lost 9 bases and 10 bases, there was a span of 21 bases. This CDR3 is 13 amino acids long. CDR3 region: CASLDPGAAGAFF. CDR3 DNA: TGTGCCAGTTTAGATCCAGGGGCCGCAGGAGCTTTCTTT.

The chain recombines TRBV9 with TRBJ2-1; 9 bases align to TRBD2. CDR1 and CDR2 from the germline V gene are SGDLS and YYNGEE. The V gene end was trimmed by 3 bases and the J gene end by 8 bases; junction bases not matched to a gene: 12. The CDR3 loop spans 16 amino acids. The CDR3 DNA reads as TGTGCCAGCAGCGACGTAGGTAATAGCGGGGGCCATGAGCAGTTCTTC. The encoded protein is CASSDVGNSGGHEQFF.

The genes are TRBV13 and TRBJ1-4; 8 bases are shared with TRBD1. Trimming removed 5 bases from V and 4 bases from J; junction bases left unmatched: 3. This CDR3 is built from 14 residues. CDR1 is PRHDT, CDR2 FYEKMQ, per germline (reference sequence). CDR3 in amino acids: CASSTGQDNEKLFF. CDR3 bases: TGTGCCAGCAGCACGGGACAGGATAATGAAAAACTGTTTTTT.

The CDR3 reads CSGQGATSTYNEQFF. CDR3 bases: TGCAGTGGGCAGGGGGCCACATCTACTTACAATGAGCAGTTCTTC. This sequence joins TRBV20-1 and TRBJ2-1; 8 bases agree with TRBD1. CDR3 size: 15 residues. The V and J ends lost 7 bases and 4 bases, in that order; junction bases with no gene match: 12. The V gene's germline CDR1 is DFQATT and CDR2 SNEGSKA (reference sequence).